In this sample, the clone carrying this T cell receptor beta chain turned up a few times. Per the study methods: Reference gene primers were amplified, and this amplification served to estimate nucleated cell counts. The protocol was immunoSEQ multiplex PCR, while the TCRdb copy is restricted to in-frame clones and leaves out a portion. Clonal size and the V and J genes are those of that table, whereas D and trimming came from the DNA. Seen here are a few hundred thousand clones, approximately 87% observed once, and the top ten hold about 9.4%. From germline, CDR1 is LNHDA and CDR2 SQIVND (reference sequence). The CDR3 runs 15 residues. The junction had 8 bases not matched to a gene; V was cut back by 5 bases and J by 2 bases. Recruits, aged roughly 18 to 90 years, lived in 20 to 30 US areas. Each participant's cohort was designated according to participant-reported clinical history. This entry is derived from a study of blood T cell repertoires in COVID-19. Study at large: Collection of acute and convalescent COVID-19 samples took place in the United States, Italy and Spain.

This TCR was recovered from a woman in her 50s who had recovered from COVID-19. The sequencing input was PBMCs or T cells enriched from blood (not recorded which). The rearrangement uses TRBV19 and TRBJ1-1, with 7 bases identical to TRBD1. CDR3 DNA sequence: TGTGCCAGTAGTCCCAGAAACAGGGGTAACACTGAAGCTTTCTTT. Translated: CASSPRNRGNTEAFF.